These 2 T cell receptor beta chains originate from one sample sequenced in a study of early T cells in non-severe SARS-CoV-2 infection. TCRdb re-called the 5' RACE reads with MiXCR, one entry per CDR3 protein. Among tens of thousands of distinct CDR3 sequences listed, under 11% were seen once. The source was whole blood, collected at baseline. These TCRs come from an adult who was a healthcare worker with PCR-confirmed SARS-CoV-2 infection or an uninfected control (not recorded which).

This clonotype came up many times. The chain uses TRBV13 and TRBJ1-1, with 9 bases matching TRBD1. This CDR3 contains 17 residues. CDR1 and CDR2 from the germline V gene are PRHDT and FYEKMQ (reference sequence). V lost 4 bases and J lost 0; bases outside the gene matches: 9. CDR3 loop: CASSYLLTGGMNTEAFF. The DNA for the CDR3 is TGTGCCAGCAGCTACCTACTGACAGGGGGGATGAACACTGAAGCTTTCTTT. Supplemented by reference TRBV13 and TRBJ1-1, the full variable domain reads AAGVIQSPRHLIKEKRETATLKCYPIPRHDTVYWYQQGPGQDPQFLISFYEKMQSDKGSIPDRFSAQQFSDYHSELNMSSLELGDSALYFCASSYLLTGGMNTEAFFGQGTRLTVV.

The CDR3 DNA reads as TGTGCCAGCACCTTCGGACAGGGAATCACTGAAGCTTTCTTT. Its protein is CASTFGQGITEAFF. The rearrangement joins TRBV6-6 to TRBJ1-1; 8 bases are shared with TRBD1. After removal of 7 bases from V and 4 bases from J, the junction contained 8 bases not matched to a gene. The V gene's germline CDR1 is MNHNY and CDR2 SVGAGI (reference sequence). The CDR3 extends over 14 amino acids.